The T cell receptor beta chain under discussion was sequenced for a study of OX40 agonist ivuxolimab in advanced cancers. Study at large: Ivuxolimab, an agonist antibody against OX40 (CD134), was given to patients. Study outcomes and limitations: CD8+ T cells averaged more expanded clones than CD4+. Expanded peripheral T cell antigen specificity was not determined.

Of note for this clone: Antigen unknown.

The data were produced by immunoSEQ multiplex PCR, yet TCRdb's version contains in-frame clones alone and is incomplete. The table records more than 55,000 clones, 88% of them present only once. The CDR3 is 15 residues long. Germline V gives CDR1 LNHDA, CDR2 SQIVND (reference sequence). Between the trimmed V and J ends, which lost 6 bases and 7 bases, there was a span of 19 bases. This rearrangement joins TRBV19 to TRBJ2-1; TRBD2 might be the D (5 bases). The clonotype was recovered from an adult with an advanced solid tumor such as melanoma, head and neck, liver or kidney cancer. Sequencing was performed on CD4+ or CD8+ T cells sorted from blood, taken in a trial of the OX40 agonist ivuxolimab. CDR3 nucleotide sequence: TGTGCCAGTAGCCCACTAGGATTAGGGAATAATGAGCAGTTCTTC. Amino acids: CASSPLGLGNNEQFF.